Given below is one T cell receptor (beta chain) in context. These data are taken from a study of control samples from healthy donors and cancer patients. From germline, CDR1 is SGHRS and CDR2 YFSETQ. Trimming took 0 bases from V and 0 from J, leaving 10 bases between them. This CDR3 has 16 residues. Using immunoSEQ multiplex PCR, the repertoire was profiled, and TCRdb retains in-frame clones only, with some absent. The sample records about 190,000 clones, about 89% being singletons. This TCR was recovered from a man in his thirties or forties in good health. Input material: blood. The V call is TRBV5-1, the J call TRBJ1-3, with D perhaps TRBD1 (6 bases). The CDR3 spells CASSLGGAPSGNTIYF. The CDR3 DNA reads TGCGCCAGCAGCTTGGGGGGGGCACCCTCTGGAAACACCATATATTTT.